This T cell receptor beta chain is drawn from a study of shared clonotypes between healthy human individuals. Study at large: There were three CD4 naive, three CD4 memory, two CD8 naive and one CD8 memory plates per donor.

Regarding this clone: Different DNA sequences within this sample yield the same CDR3.

The V end was cut by 4 bases, the J end by 5 bases, with 4 bases between. From germline, CDR1 is SGHAT and CDR2 FQNNGV. The CDR3 totals 11 residues. This table comes from immunoSEQ multiplex PCR, and its TCRdb copy is limited to in-frame clones, with some not included. This table holds some 980,000 clones, less than 85% found once. The chain is built from TRBV11-2 and TRBJ2-3; D not resolved. Material: memory CD4+ T cells sorted from blood. Subset reported: CD45RA-negative fraction. The source of this sequence is a young man in good health. The CDR3 region is CASSSGDTQYF. Written as DNA, the CDR3 is TGTGCCAGCAGCTCTGGAGATACGCAGTATTTT.